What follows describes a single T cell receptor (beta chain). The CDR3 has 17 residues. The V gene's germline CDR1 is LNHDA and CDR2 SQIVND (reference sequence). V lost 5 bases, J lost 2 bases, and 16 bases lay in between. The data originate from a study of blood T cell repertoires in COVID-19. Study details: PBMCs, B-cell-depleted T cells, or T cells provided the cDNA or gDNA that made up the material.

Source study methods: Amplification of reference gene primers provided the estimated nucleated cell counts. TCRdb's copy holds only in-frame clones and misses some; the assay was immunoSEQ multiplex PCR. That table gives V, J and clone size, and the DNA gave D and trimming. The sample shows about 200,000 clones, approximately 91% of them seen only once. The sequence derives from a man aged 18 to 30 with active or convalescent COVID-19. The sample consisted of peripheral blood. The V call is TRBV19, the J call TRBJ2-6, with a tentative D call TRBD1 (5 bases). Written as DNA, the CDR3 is TGTGCCAGTAGTGAATGGGGCGGCCTGGCTGGGGCCAACGTCCTGACTTTC. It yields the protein CASSEWGGLAGANVLTF.